The 18 T cell receptor beta chains below come from one sample, sequenced in a study of blood T cell repertoires in COVID-19. Profiled with immunoSEQ multiplex PCR; TCRdb holds only in-frame clones, not every one. The repertoire holds approximately 160,000 clones, with roughly 90% as singletons. Sequencing was performed on peripheral blood. The receptor set was obtained from a man between 60 and 70 years old with active or convalescent COVID-19.

This sequence joins TRBV19 and TRBJ1-4; possible D gene TRBD1, 5 bases. This CDR3 is 14 amino acids long. V lost 6 bases, J lost 5 bases, and 13 bases lay in between. CDR1 and CDR2 (germline): LNHDA, SQIVND (reference sequence). CDR3 residues: CASRSHRLNEKLFF. CDR3 bases: TGTGCCAGTAGAAGTCACAGGCTGAATGAAAAACTGTTTTTT.

A single count supports this clone. Additional DNA sequences in this sample encode the identical CDR3. The chain employs TRBV18 and TRBJ2-7, with D perhaps matching TRBD1 (6 bases). The CDR3 consists of 13 residues. Germline CDR1 KGHSH, CDR2 LQKENI. Trimming removed 2 bases from V and 4 bases from J, with 9 bases in between. The CDR3 reads CASSPGGSYEQYF. In nucleotides, the CDR3 is TGTGCCAGCTCACCAGGGGGCAGTTACGAGCAGTACTTC.

The rearrangement links TRBV12-3 or TRBV12-4 to TRBJ1-6; TRBD1 matches 8 bases. After removal of 6 bases from V and 8 bases from J, the junction contained 3 bases not matched to a gene. The CDR3 runs 13 residues. The CDR3 nucleotides are TGTGCCAGCAGCGGACAGGGTGATTCACCCCTCCACTTT. This translates into CASSGQGDSPLHF.

The chain links TRBV30 to TRBJ2-7, with 11 nucleotides matching TRBD2. CDR1 and CDR2 from the germline V gene are GTSNPN and SVGIG (reference sequence). V lost 3 bases, J lost 5 bases, and 12 bases stayed unmatched. The CDR3 sequence is 16 residues long. The CDR3 spells CAWRTSGTLPSHEQYF. The CDR3 DNA reads TGTGCCTGGAGGACTAGCGGGACCCTACCCTCACACGAGCAGTACTTC.

The gene calls are TRBV10-1 and TRBJ1-1; D is ambiguous. This CDR3 spans 15 amino acids. CDR1 is WNHNN and CDR2 is SYGVQD in the germline V gene (reference sequence). V lost 4 bases, J lost 0 bases, and 12 bases lay in between. The CDR3 is CASSADGPLNTEAFF. CDR3 DNA sequence: TGCGCCAGCAGTGCGGATGGGCCTCTGAACACTGAAGCTTTCTTT.

The rearrangement uses TRBV7-2 and TRBJ1-3, with D tentatively TRBD1 (6 bases). CDR3 length: 16 amino acids. Per the germline V gene, CDR1 is SGHTA and CDR2 is FQGNSA. V was pared by 5 bases and J by 0 bases, with 14 bases between. The CDR3 is CASSPRQVLSGNTIYF. The DNA of the CDR3 is TGTGCCAGCAGCCCTAGACAGGTCCTCTCTGGAAACACCATATATTTT.

For the CDR3, the DNA is TGCGCCAGCAGCCGGGACAGGGGGCTGGAGGGCCAAGAGACCCAGTACTTC. Encoded protein: CASSRDRGLEGQETQYF. The V and J genes are TRBV5-1 and TRBJ2-5; 12 bases map to TRBD1. Germline V gene sequence: CDR1 SGHRS, CDR2 YFSETQ. The V and J ends lost 4 bases and 1 base, in that order; junction bases with no gene match: 8. The CDR3 loop spans 17 amino acids. Based on the CDR3 plus reference TRBV5-1 and TRBJ2-5, the full variable domain is KAGVTQTPRYLIKTRGQQVTLSCSPISGHRSVSWYQQTPGQGLQFLFEYFSETQRNKGNFPGRFSGRQFSNSRSEMNVSTLELGDSALYLCASSRDRGLEGQETQYFGPGTRLLVL.

V usage is TRBV7-8 and J usage is TRBJ2-1; 10 bases are shared with TRBD2. Germline CDR1 is SGHVS and CDR2 is FQNEAQ. Trimming cost V 3 bases and J 10 bases; bases outside gene matches: 12. This CDR3 has 16 amino acids. The CDR3 coding sequence is TGTGCCAGCAGCTTTTTCCACCCGCTAGCGGGAGACGAGCAGTTCTTC. Protein sequence: CASSFFHPLAGDEQFF.

The rearrangement joins TRBV10-3 to TRBJ1-4, with TRBD1 matching over 7 bases. This CDR3 comprises 15 residues. V lost 5 bases and J lost 2; bases outside the gene matches: 5. Germline-derived CDR1 and CDR2 are ENHRY and SYGVKD. This CDR3 reads CAISHQTGTNEKLFF. CDR3 bases: TGTGCCATCAGTCACCAGACAGGGACTAATGAAAAACTGTTTTTT.

This clone was counted a single time. The rearrangement links TRBV28 to TRBJ1-6; 8 bases align to TRBD1. The CDR3 contains 17 residues. J lost 3 bases, V lost 2 bases, and 6 bases had no gene match. CDR1 is MDHEN, CDR2 SYDVKM, per germline. The CDR3 loop is CASSLATGGFYNSPLHF. CDR3 nucleotide sequence: TGTGCCAGCAGTTTAGCTACAGGGGGGTTCTATAATTCACCCCTCCACTTT.

The chain combines TRBV4-1 with TRBJ2-7; D is unresolved. Germline lookup yields CDR1 MGHRA and CDR2 YSYEKL. CDR3 length: 14 residues. V lost 4 bases and J 5 bases, leaving 15 bases between the germline ends. CDR3 loop: CASSLSATMDEQYF. The DNA of the CDR3 is TGCGCCAGCAGCCTTAGTGCCACGATGGACGAGCAGTACTTC.

The chain has TRBV5-1 and TRBJ1-1, with a possible D match to TRBD1 (5 bases). The length of the CDR3 is 16 residues. The V gene lost 0 bases and the J gene lost 1 base, with 13 bases spanning the gap. CDR1 SGHRS and CDR2 YFSETQ come from the germline V gene. The CDR3 reads CASSLEAGLANTEAFF. CDR3 sequence (DNA): TGCGCCAGCAGCTTGGAGGCAGGGCTGGCGAACACTGAAGCTTTCTTT.

The genes are TRBV28 and TRBJ2-5, with 8 bases that match TRBD1. Germline V gene lookup returns CDR1 MDHEN and CDR2 SYDVKM. This CDR3 region has 13 residues. Unmatched junction bases numbered 4, after V lost 6 bases and J lost 4 bases. The CDR3 DNA sequence: TGTGCCAGCAGACAGGGGGGTGGAGAGACCCAGTACTTC. Encoded protein: CASRQGGGETQYF.

This chain links TRBV5-1 with TRBJ2-5; the D is unclear. The CDR3 extends over 14 amino acids. V lost 0 bases and J lost 7, with 13 bases in between. The germline V gene encodes CDR1 SGHRS and CDR2 YFSETQ. In DNA form, the CDR3 reads TGCGCCAGCAGCTTGGATGCAGACTCAAGGACCCAGTACTTC. Amino acid sequence: CASSLDADSRTQYF.

V usage is TRBV30 and J usage is TRBJ1-2, with D perhaps matching TRBD1 (6 bases). Trimming shortened V by 1 base and J by 4 bases, and 19 bases separated the two germline ends. The CDR3 sequence is 16 residues long. Looked up from germline, CDR1 is GTSNPN and CDR2 is SVGIG (reference sequence). The CDR3 coding sequence is TGTGCCTGGAGTGGGCAGGGGTCTTTCAGTAGCTATGGCTACACCTTC. It specifies CAWSGQGSFSSYGYTF.

The table lists this clone with a few counts. The chain joins TRBV18 to TRBJ1-5; possible D gene TRBD1, 5 bases. The V gene lost 4 bases and the J gene lost 0 bases, with 7 bases spanning the gap. CDR3 size: 14 residues. Germline lookup yields CDR1 KGHSH and CDR2 LQKENI. The CDR3 region has the DNA TGTGCCAGCTCACGACAGCATAGCAATCAGCCCCAGCATTTT. Translating gives CASSRQHSNQPQHF. Based on the CDR3 plus reference TRBV18 and TRBJ1-5, the full variable domain is NAGVMQNPRHLVRRRGQEARLRCSPMKGHSHVYWYRQLPEEGLKFMVYLQKENIIDESGMPKERFSAEFPKEGPSILRIQQVVRGDSAAYFCASSRQHSNQPQHFGDGTRLSIL.

The chain uses TRBV29-1 and TRBJ1-2, with D maybe TRBD1 (6 bases). Germline CDR1 SQVTM, CDR2 ANQGSEA. V was cut by 6 bases and J by 4 bases, with 12 bases left in between. The CDR3 extends over 12 amino acids. The CDR3 bases are TGCAGCGTACCGGGACAACGCTATGGCTACACCTTC. It specifies CSVPGQRYGYTF. The full variable domain, its missing parts supplied by reference TRBV29-1 and TRBJ1-2, is SAVISQKPSRDICQRGTSLTIQCQVDSQVTMMFWYRQQPGQSLTLIATANQGSEATYESGFVIDKFPISRPNLTFSTLTVSNMSPEDSSIYLCSVPGQRYGYTFGSGTRLTVV.

V gene TRBV19 combines with J gene TRBJ2-7, with D perhaps matching TRBD1 (6 bases). Germline CDR1 LNHDA, CDR2 SQIVND (reference sequence). V was shortened by 5 bases and J by 1 base, with 18 bases between the two germline ends. The CDR3 runs to 16 residues. The CDR3 region is CASSRDGQTKSYEQYF. The CDR3 coding sequence is TGTGCCAGTAGTCGGGACGGACAGACAAAGTCCTACGAGCAGTACTTC.